This T cell receptor beta chain was recorded in a study of blood T cell repertoires in COVID-19. Per the study methods: Reference gene primer amplification gave nucleated cell count estimates. Sequencing used immunoSEQ multiplex PCR; TCRdb keeps in-frame clones, though not all of them. V and J calls plus clone size are reproduced from that table; the DNA served to infer D and trimming. The sample holds approximately 80,000 clones, under 85% seen once. CDR1 and CDR2 from the germline V gene are MNHEY and SMNVEV (reference sequence). V gave up 8 bases and J gave up 0 bases, with 20 bases separating them. The CDR3 has 17 amino acids.

This chain uses TRBV27 with TRBJ2-4; D possibly corresponds to TRBD1 (5 bases). The receptor was derived from a woman aged 80 or over with COVID-19, enrolled during active disease. Sequencing was carried out using peripheral blood. This chain's CDR3 is CASSQSATALAKNIQYF. The CDR3 DNA is TGTGCCAGCTCCCAATCGGCGACAGCGCTAGCCAAAAACATTCAGTACTTC.